This T cell receptor (beta chain) was obtained from a study of blood T cells in healthy people across ages. Combining a sample-barcoded 5' primer with a J-beta primer mix, a second PCR ran for roughly 7 to 11 cycles. TCRdb analysed the 5' RACE reads with MiXCR anew, one entry per CDR3 protein. The sample shows about 570,000 distinct CDR3 sequences, around a quarter of them seen only once. This clonotype was seen only a few times. Aged about 6 to 95, donors were systemically healthy Caucasians from Russia. The germline CDR1 and CDR2 sequences are MNHEY and SVGEGT. CDR3 length: 14 residues. The V end was cut by 6 bases, the J end by 2 bases, with 14 bases between. The same specimen was also included in a second study, on T cells of mothers and their children.

The TCR comes from a boy younger than 10 in good health. Sequencing was done on a sample of blood. The chain uses TRBV6-2 or TRBV6-3 and TRBJ2-7, with D maybe TRBD2 (5 bases). DNA of the CDR3: TGTGCCAGCAGGGACCTTGGCGGGCCCTACGAGCAGTACTTC. Translated, it gives CASRDLGGPYEQYF.